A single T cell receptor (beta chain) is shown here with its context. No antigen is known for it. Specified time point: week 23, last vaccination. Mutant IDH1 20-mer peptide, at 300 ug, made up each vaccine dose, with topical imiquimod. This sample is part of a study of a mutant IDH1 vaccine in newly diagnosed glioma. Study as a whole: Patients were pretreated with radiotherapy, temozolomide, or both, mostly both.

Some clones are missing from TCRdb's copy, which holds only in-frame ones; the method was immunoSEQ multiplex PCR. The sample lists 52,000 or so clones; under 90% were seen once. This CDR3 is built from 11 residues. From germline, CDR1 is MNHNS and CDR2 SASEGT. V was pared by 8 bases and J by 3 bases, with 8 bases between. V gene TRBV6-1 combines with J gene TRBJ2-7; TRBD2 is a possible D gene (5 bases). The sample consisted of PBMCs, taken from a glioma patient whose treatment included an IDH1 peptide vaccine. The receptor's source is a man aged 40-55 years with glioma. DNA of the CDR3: TGTGCCAGCTTACTAGTCTACGAGCAGTACTTC. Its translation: CASLLVYEQYF.